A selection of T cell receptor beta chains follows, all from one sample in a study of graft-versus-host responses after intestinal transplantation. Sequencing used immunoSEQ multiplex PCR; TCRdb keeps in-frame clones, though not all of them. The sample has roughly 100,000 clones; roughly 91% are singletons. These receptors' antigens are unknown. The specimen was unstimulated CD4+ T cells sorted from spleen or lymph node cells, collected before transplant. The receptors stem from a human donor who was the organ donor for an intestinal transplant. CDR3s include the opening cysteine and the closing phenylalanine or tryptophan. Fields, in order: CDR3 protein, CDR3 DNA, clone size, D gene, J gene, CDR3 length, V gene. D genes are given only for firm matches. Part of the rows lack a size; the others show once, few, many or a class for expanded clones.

CASTLLGQGVGETQYF	TGTGCCAGCACCTTACTCGGACAGGGGGTTGGGGAGACCCAGTACTTC	NA	TRBD1	TRBJ2-5	16	TRBV6-6
CASSQVMQGRSNEQFF	TGTGCCAGCAGCCAAGTAATGCAGGGTCGGTCGAATGAGCAGTTCTTC	once	NA	TRBJ2-1	16	TRBV4-2
CAISESGQSGNTIYF	TGTGCCATCAGTGAGTCGGGACAATCTGGAAACACCATATATTTT	few	NA	TRBJ1-3	15	TRBV10-3
CASSGPTRSTNEKLFF	TGTGCCAGCAGTGGCCCGACCCGGAGCACTAATGAAAAACTGTTTTTT	NA	NA	TRBJ1-4	16	TRBV2
CASTRAGANVLTF	TGTGCCAGCACGCGGGCGGGGGCCAACGTCCTGACTTTC	NA	NA	TRBJ2-6	13	TRBV27
CASSGPRRGSNTEAFF	TGTGCCAGCAGCGGGCCCCGGCGGGGCTCTAACACTGAAGCTTTCTTT	NA	NA	TRBJ1-1	16	TRBV5-4
CASSPGWGGYNSPLHF	TGTGCCAGCTCTCCGGGGTGGGGAGGCTATAATTCACCCCTCCACTTT	once	NA	TRBJ1-6	16	TRBV19
CAISEPGQGNTEAFF	TGTGCCATCAGTGAACCGGGACAGGGGAACACTGAAGCTTTCTTT	NA	TRBD1	TRBJ1-1	15	TRBV10-3
CASSLVDGVFSYEQYF	TGTGCCAGCAGCTTAGTGGACGGGGTATTCTCCTACGAGCAGTACTTC	NA	NA	TRBJ2-7	16	TRBV7-9
CASSGQGLVYGYTF	TGTGCCAGCAGTGGCCAGGGCCTGGTATATGGCTACACCTTC	NA	NA	TRBJ1-2	14	TRBV2
CASSLGGRWNTEAFF	TGTGCCAGCAGCCTGGGGGGGCGATGGAACACTGAAGCTTTCTTT	few	NA	TRBJ1-1	15	TRBV5-5
CASSDRVRDYNEQFF	TGTGCCAGCAGTGACCGTGTGCGGGACTACAATGAGCAGTTCTTC	NA	NA	TRBJ2-1	15	TRBV6-4
CASSEVAGWETQYF	TGTGCCAGCAGTGAAGTGGCAGGGTGGGAGACCCAGTACTTC	NA	NA	TRBJ2-5	14	TRBV6-1
CASSQAGTVRTEKLFF	TGCGCCAGCAGCCAGGCCGGGACAGTGCGTACTGAAAAACTGTTTTTT	few	TRBD1	TRBJ1-4	16	TRBV4-1
CASSQETGRKGHFHSPLHF	TGTGCCAGCAGCCAAGAGACAGGTCGTAAGGGGCACTTTCATTCACCCCTCCACTTT	NA	NA	TRBJ1-6	19	TRBV4-2
CASSQGAETRYEQYF	TGCGCCAGCAGCCAGGGGGCCGAAACTAGGTACGAGCAGTACTTC	NA	NA	TRBJ2-7	15	TRBV4-3
CASSLARTGRYEQYF	TGCGCCAGCAGCTTGGCCCGGACAGGCCGCTACGAGCAGTACTTC	NA	TRBD1	TRBJ2-7	15	TRBV5-1
CSGGTYGYTF	TGCAGTGGCGGGACCTATGGCTACACCTTC	few	NA	TRBJ1-2	10	TRBV20-1
CATQGGRTDTQYF	TGTGCCACCCAAGGGGGCAGAACAGATACGCAGTATTTT	NA	TRBD1	TRBJ2-3	13	TRBV6-6
CASAGVFGWTGELFF	TGTGCCAGCGCAGGGGTTTTCGGTTGGACCGGGGAGCTGTTTTTT	NA	NA	TRBJ2-2	15	TRBV27
CASSIVGTGSYGYTF	TGTGCCAGTAGTATAGTTGGGACAGGGTCCTATGGCTACACCTTC	NA	TRBD1	TRBJ1-2	15	TRBV19
CASSPYRPGQGFSPLHF	TGTGCCAGCAGCCCCTACCGTCCGGGACAGGGCTTTTCACCCCTCCACTTT	NA	TRBD1	TRBJ1-6	17	TRBV7-2
CASSQEIASYNEQFF	TGCGCCAGCAGCCAAGAGATAGCCTCCTACAATGAGCAGTTCTTC	NA	NA	TRBJ2-1	15	TRBV4-1
CASSGQTLRHEQFF	TGTGCCAGCAGCGGACAGACTCTCCGGCATGAGCAGTTCTTC	NA	NA	TRBJ2-1	14	TRBV9
CASRFRQGISPLHF	TGTGCCAGCAGATTTAGACAGGGGATATCACCCCTCCACTTT	NA	TRBD1	TRBJ1-6	14	TRBV6-5
CASGQIYEQYF	TGTGCCAGCGGACAGATCTACGAGCAGTACTTC	NA	NA	TRBJ2-7	11	TRBV6-5
CASSFRGAYNEQFF	TGCGCCAGCAGCTTCCGGGGGGCCTACAATGAGCAGTTCTTC	NA	TRBD2	TRBJ2-1	14	TRBV4-3